These T cell receptor beta chains were read from a single sample in a study of cytomegalovirus exposure and HLA in healthy donors. Only in-frame clones appear in the TCRdb table, and some are missing; sequencing was by immunoSEQ multiplex PCR. Here the sample spans 83,000 or so clones, roughly 77% being singletons. What was sequenced was PBMCs. The receptor source for this set is a woman in her thirties or forties in good health and CMV-seropositive. CDR3s include the opening cysteine and the closing phenylalanine or tryptophan. The D gene is left open where the match is weak. Clone size appears in some rows only: once, few, many, or a class for an expanded clone.

v_gene	j_gene	d_gene	abundance	CDR3aa	CDR3nt
TRBV11-2	TRBJ1-3	TRBD1	-	CASSLVSFGTGYGNTIYF	TGTGCCAGCAGCTTAGTATCCTTTGGGACAGGGTACGGAAACACCATATATTTT
TRBV5-1	TRBJ2-3	TRBD2	-	CASSPSSGGVTDTQYF	TGCGCCAGCAGCCCAAGTAGCGGGGGGGTCACAGATACGCAGTATTTT
TRBV6-5	TRBJ2-1	TRBD1	-	CASSYSGQGDEQFF	TGTGCCAGCAGTTACTCGGGACAGGGGGATGAGCAGTTCTTC
TRBV19	TRBJ1-2	-	-	CASSIDPEGGYTF	TGTGCCAGTAGTATAGACCCCGAGGGTGGCTACACCTTC
TRBV14	TRBJ1-1	-	-	CASSFTAGVTEAFF	TGTGCCAGCAGCTTCACCGCGGGGGTCACTGAAGCTTTCTTT
TRBV15	TRBJ1-5	TRBD1	few	CATSFQRTGGLQPQHF	TGTGCCACCAGCTTCCAGCGGACAGGGGGGCTTCAGCCCCAGCATTTT
TRBV28	TRBJ2-7	TRBD2	-	CASSLGLSGSYEQYF	TGTGCCAGCAGTTTGGGTTTAAGCGGGAGTTACGAGCAGTACTTC
TRBV27	TRBJ2-7	-	few	CASSLVGGTYEQYF	TGTGCCAGCAGTTTAGTGGGGGGAACCTACGAGCAGTACTTC
TRBV4-2	TRBJ1-4	-	-	CASSSDRTKLFF	TGTGCCAGCAGCTCCGACAGGACTAAACTGTTTTTT
TRBV11-2	TRBJ1-3	TRBD1	-	CASSFKGAQGNTIYF	TGTGCCAGCAGCTTCAAGGGGGCGCAAGGAAACACCATATATTTT
TRBV27	TRBJ2-7	-	-	CASRPKAGFYEQYF	TGTGCCAGCAGACCTAAGGCAGGGTTCTACGAGCAGTACTTC
TRBV6-1	TRBJ1-2	-	-	CASSGLGEGYGYTF	TGTGCCAGCAGTGGGCTGGGTGAGGGCTATGGCTACACCTTC
TRBV9	TRBJ2-1	TRBD2	once	CASSVEASGSHEQFF	TGTGCCAGCAGCGTAGAGGCTAGCGGGAGTCATGAGCAGTTCTTC
TRBV30	TRBJ2-1	-	-	CAWRGRSEQFF	TGTGCCTGGAGGGGCCGAAGTGAGCAGTTCTTC
TRBV6-1	TRBJ2-6	TRBD1	-	CAGRTGGSGANVLTF	TGTGCCGGACGGACAGGCGGCTCTGGGGCCAACGTCCTGACTTTC
TRBV10-3	TRBJ2-7	-	-	CAIKEGPSGYEQYF	TGTGCCATCAAGGAAGGGCCCTCAGGGTACGAGCAGTACTTC
TRBV7-9	TRBJ1-5	-	-	CASSPTDSREPQHF	TGTGCCAGCAGCCCAACCGACAGTCGAGAGCCCCAGCATTTT
TRBV19	TRBJ2-3	TRBD2	-	CASSRTSGTSGHLDTQYF	TGTGCCAGTAGTAGAACCTCCGGGACTAGCGGCCATTTGGATACGCAGTATTTT
TRBV4-3	TRBJ1-4	TRBD1	once	CASSQFAPGGDRAEKLFF	TGCGCCAGCAGCCAATTTGCCCCCGGTGGGGACAGGGCTGAAAAACTGTTTTTT
TRBV5-1	TRBJ2-2	-	-	CASSLDLSVNTGELFF	TGCGCCAGCAGCCTGGACCTCAGCGTAAACACCGGGGAGCTGTTTTTT
TRBV19	TRBJ1-5	TRBD1	-	CASSPGQGRSSNQPQHF	TGTGCCAGTAGTCCGGGACAGGGAAGGTCGAGCAATCAGCCCCAGCATTTT
TRBV5-1	TRBJ2-7	-	few	CASSLDLRYEQYF	TGCGCCAGCAGCTTGGACTTGAGATACGAGCAGTACTTC
TRBV28	TRBJ1-5	TRBD1	once	CASSWAGGPYSNQPQHF	TGTGCCAGCAGTTGGGCAGGGGGCCCCTATAGCAATCAGCCCCAGCATTTT
TRBV5-1	TRBJ2-7	-	-	CASSLPGEYEQYF	TGCGCCAGCAGCTTACCAGGGGAGTACGAGCAGTACTTC
TRBV19	TRBJ1-1	TRBD1	-	CASSVRQGIMNTEAFF	TGTGCCAGTAGCGTCCGACAGGGTATCATGAACACTGAAGCTTTCTTT
TRBV29-1	TRBJ2-1	TRBD2	few	CSVDTSGRAIVEYNEQFF	TGCAGCGTGGACACTAGCGGGAGGGCCATCGTGGAATACAATGAGCAGTTCTTC
TRBV4-1	TRBJ2-7	TRBD2	-	CASSHGGRNEQYF	TGCGCCAGCAGCCACGGCGGGAGGAACGAGCAGTACTTC
TRBV5-1	TRBJ1-3	-	-	CASSSDNSGNTIYF	TGCGCCAGCAGCTCGGACAACTCTGGAAACACCATATATTTT
TRBV7-9	TRBJ1-1	-	-	CASSPGARGTEAFF	TGTGCCAGCAGCCCAGGGGCGAGGGGTACTGAAGCTTTCTTT
TRBV28	TRBJ2-2	TRBD2	-	CASSPSGSTIGELFF	TGTGCCAGCAGTCCAAGCGGGAGTACGATCGGGGAGCTGTTTTTT
TRBV9	TRBJ1-1	-	-	CASSTGTEAFF	TGTGCCAGCTCTACGGGGACTGAAGCTTTCTTT
TRBV28	TRBJ2-1	TRBD1	-	CAVRGSSYNEQFF	TGTGCCGTCAGGGGGAGCTCCTACAATGAGCAGTTCTTC
TRBV29-1	TRBJ1-2	TRBD1	-	CSVEVKQGSYGYTF	TGCAGCGTTGAAGTTAAACAGGGGAGCTATGGCTACACCTTC
TRBV27	TRBJ2-7	-	-	CASSPERISYEQYF	TGTGCCAGCAGTCCCGAGCGGATCTCCTACGAGCAGTACTTC
TRBV9	TRBJ2-7	-	-	CASSNREGQGTHEQYF	TGTGCCAGCAGCAACCGAGAAGGGCAGGGGACCCACGAGCAGTACTTC
TRBV4-1	TRBJ2-3	TRBD2	-	CASSTQGGVTDTQYF	TGCGCCAGCAGCACCCAGGGAGGGGTCACAGATACGCAGTATTTT
TRBV19	TRBJ1-5	TRBD1	-	CASASRQGGNQPQHF	TGTGCCAGTGCTTCCAGACAGGGAGGAAATCAGCCCCAGCATTTT
TRBV29-1	TRBJ2-1	TRBD1	-	CSVGQSGYNEQFF	TGCAGCGTGGGACAGTCCGGGTACAATGAGCAGTTCTTC
TRBV18	TRBJ2-1	TRBD1	-	CASSFGTGTNEQFF	TGTGCCAGTTCGTTTGGGACAGGGACAAATGAGCAGTTCTTC
TRBV5-1	TRBJ2-7	-	-	CASSLAGSYEQYF	TGCGCCAGCAGCTTGGCGGGTTCCTACGAGCAGTACTTC
TRBV7-9	TRBJ1-1	TRBD1	few	CASSLGGRQGARASTEAFF	TGTGCCAGCAGCTTAGGGGGGCGACAGGGGGCGCGGGCGTCCACTGAAGCTTTCTTT
TRBV11-2	TRBJ2-3	TRBD2	-	CASGAGGTTDTQYF	TGTGCCAGTGGCGCGGGGGGGACCACAGATACGCAGTATTTT
TRBV9	TRBJ1-2	-	-	CASSVAGGGQYGYTF	TGTGCCAGCAGCGTAGCTGGGGGCGGCCAATATGGCTACACCTTC
TRBV30	TRBJ1-5	-	-	CAWSVRGTVNQPQHF	TGTGCCTGGAGTGTACGGGGGACGGTAAATCAGCCCCAGCATTTT
TRBV28	TRBJ2-7	TRBD1	-	CAILNRDRREQYF	TGTGCCATTCTCAACCGGGACAGGAGGGAGCAGTACTTC
TRBV6-1	TRBJ2-7	-	-	CASSEAIYMTNYEQYF	TGTGCCAGCAGTGAAGCAATTTATATGACGAACTACGAGCAGTACTTC
TRBV5-4	TRBJ2-5	-	-	CASSLPGSVQETQYF	TGTGCCAGCAGCTTGCCGGGGTCGGTACAAGAGACCCAGTACTTC
TRBV6-5	TRBJ1-1	-	-	CASSYGGNTEAFF	TGTGCCAGCAGTTACGGCGGAAACACTGAAGCTTTCTTT
TRBV14	TRBJ1-2	TRBD1	once	CASSQKTGQGSGYTF	TGTGCCAGCAGCCAAAAAACCGGACAGGGAAGCGGCTACACCTTC
TRBV7-2	TRBJ1-4	TRBD1	-	CASSSQGGWQGEKLFF	TGTGCCAGCAGCTCCCAGGGGGGATGGCAGGGAGAAAAACTGTTTTTT
TRBV27	TRBJ2-7	-	once	CASSLAPRLYEQYF	TGTGCCAGCAGTTTAGCGCCCCGTTTGTACGAGCAGTACTTC
TRBV5-4	TRBJ1-2	-	-	CASSLVGENYGYTF	TGTGCCAGCAGCTTGGTAGGAGAGAACTATGGCTACACCTTC
TRBV7-2	TRBJ1-1	-	-	CASSPVGRGAFF	TGTGCCAGCAGCCCAGTCGGGAGGGGAGCTTTCTTT